These 10 T cell receptor beta chains came from one sample sequenced in a study of T cell changes during pregnancy in multiple sclerosis. The repertoire was sequenced with immunoSEQ multiplex PCR; TCRdb's copy has only in-frame clones and lacks some. The sample lists roughly 18,000 clones, around 90% occurring once. The material was CD8+ T cells from peripheral blood mononuclear cells, obtained after pregnancy. These receptors were obtained from a female donor in good health, enrolled as a control in a pregnancy study.

This chain links TRBV7-9 with TRBJ2-5, with 12 bases identical to TRBD2. CDR1 is SEHNR and CDR2 is FQNEAQ in the germline V gene (reference sequence). The CDR3 consists of 17 residues. J lost 5 bases, V lost 4 bases, and 11 bases had no gene match. CDR3 amino acids: CASSSRASGGAEETQYF. The DNA of the CDR3 is TGTGCCAGCAGCTCGAGAGCTAGCGGGGGGGCCGAGGAGACCCAGTACTTC.

This clone was recorded once. This rearrangement joins TRBV19 to TRBJ1-2; 8 nucleotides agree with TRBD1. This CDR3 is built from 14 residues. With V trimmed by 4 bases and J by 1 base, 2 bases remained unmatched. Germline V CDR1 and CDR2: LNHDA, SQIVND (reference sequence). CDR3 in amino acids: CASSKDRDNYGYTF. Here the CDR3 DNA reads TGTGCCAGTAGTAAGGACAGGGATAACTATGGCTACACCTTC. The whole variable domain, remainder taken from reference TRBV19 and TRBJ1-2, is DGGITQSPKYLFRKEGQNVTLSCEQNLNHDAMYWYRQDPGQGLRLIYYSQIVNDFQKGDIAEGYSVSREKKESFPLTVTSAQKNPTAFYLCASSKDRDNYGYTFGSGTRLTVV.

This clone occurred once. The rearrangement uses TRBV27 and TRBJ2-5; possible D gene TRBD1, 6 bases. The end of the DNA fits TRBJ2-7 better, so the J call may be wrong. There are 13 residues in the CDR3. The germline CDR1 and CDR2 sequences are MNHEY and SMNVEV (reference sequence). CDR3 amino acids: CASRAGTLYEQYF. The CDR3 region has the DNA TGTGCCAGCAGAGCCGGGACACTGTACGAGCAGTACTTC.

In nucleotides, the CDR3 is TGTGCCAGTAGTATCACACCGACAGGGCTTGTATACGATTCACCCCTCCACTTT. Residues: CASSITPTGLVYDSPLHF. The gene calls are TRBV19 and TRBJ1-6; TRBD1 aligns across 7 bases. Germline CDR1 and CDR2: LNHDA and SQIVND (reference sequence). The V and J ends lost 3 bases and 8 bases, in that order; junction bases with no gene match: 16. CDR3 size: 18 residues. Based on the CDR3 plus reference TRBV19 and TRBJ1-6, the full variable domain is DGGITQSPKYLFRKEGQNVTLSCEQNLNHDAMYWYRQDPGQGLRLIYYSQIVNDFQKGDIAEGYSVSREKKESFPLTVTSAQKNPTAFYLCASSITPTGLVYDSPLHFGNGTRLTVT.

The chain employs TRBV4-1 and TRBJ2-7; the match to TRBD1 covers 9 bases. This CDR3 region has 15 residues. Trimming cost V 2 bases and J 3 bases; bases outside gene matches: 5. Germline V lookup: CDR1 MGHRA, CDR2 YSYEKL. The CDR3 region has the DNA TGCGCCAGCAGCCAAAGGACAGGGGACAACTACGAGCAGTACTTC. Protein sequence: CASSQRTGDNYEQYF.

The CDR3 spells CASSSGTGNNEQFF. CDR3 in DNA: TGTGCCAGCAGTTCCGGGACAGGCAACAATGAGCAGTTCTTC. V gene TRBV27 combines with J gene TRBJ2-1, with TRBD1 matching 8 bases. This CDR3 comprises 14 residues. The germline gives CDR1 MNHEY, CDR2 SMNVEV (reference sequence). V was pared by 4 bases and J by 5 bases, with 4 bases of the junction left unmatched.

V and J are TRBV5-1 and TRBJ2-7; 7 bases are shared with TRBD2. V lost 4 bases, J lost 7 bases, and 5 bases stayed unmatched. Germline lookup yields CDR1 SGHRS and CDR2 YFSETQ. The CDR3 spans 12 residues. The CDR3 is CASSLVGGEQYF. CDR3 sequence (DNA): TGCGCCAGCAGCCTGGTCGGGGGGGAGCAGTACTTC.

This chain uses TRBV5-6 with TRBJ2-7; no definite D call. The CDR3 extends over 15 amino acids. The V gene lost 2 bases and the J gene lost 0 bases, with 12 bases spanning the gap. Germline V gives CDR1 SGHDT, CDR2 YYEEEE. The CDR3: CASSFGRLSSYEQYF. CDR3 DNA sequence: TGTGCCAGCAGCTTCGGCAGGTTGAGCTCCTACGAGCAGTACTTC.

This sequence joins TRBV5-6 and TRBJ2-5; TRBD2 matches 7 bases. The CDR3 sequence is 13 residues long. J gave up 5 bases and V 4 bases, and 5 bases lay outside the gene matches. CDR1 is SGHDT and CDR2 is YYEEEE in the germline V gene. As DNA, the CDR3 is TGTGCCAGCAGCCCGGGGGGTCCTGAGACCCAGTACTTC. Its translation: CASSPGGPETQYF.

The V gene is TRBV7-8, the J gene TRBJ2-3; D is possibly TRBD2 (5 bases). This CDR3 is built from 13 residues. The V gene lost 7 bases and the J gene lost 6 bases, with 14 bases spanning the gap. Germline V gene data show CDR1 as SGHVS and CDR2 as FQNEAQ. The CDR3 DNA follows: TGTGCCAGCATCGATGGACTCTCGGATACGCAGTATTTT. Protein product: CASIDGLSDTQYF.